These 31 T cell receptor beta chains were sequenced from one sample in a study of T-cell memory formation after mild COVID-19. TCRdb reprocessed the 5' RACE reads via MiXCR and lists one record per CDR3 protein. This table holds a few hundred thousand distinct CDR3 sequences, roughly 20% found once. Sequencing was done on a sample of PBMCs or a T cell subset sorted from them (not recorded which). The receptor source for this set is an adult woman who had mild COVID-19 (a few samples of this study predate the infection). Cell type and time point are not known.

This clonotype was counted only a few times. The chain employs TRBV7-9 and TRBJ2-2; TRBD1 agrees at 8 bases. This CDR3 contains 14 residues. The J segment lost 1 base and the V segment lost 8 bases, leaving 3 bases of the junction unmatched. Germline loops: CDR1 SEHNR, CDR2 FQNEAQ (reference sequence). The CDR3 bases are TGTGCCAGCCCGGGACAGGTGAACACCGGGGAGCTGTTTTTT. Translating gives CASPGQVNTGELFF.

The rearrangement uses TRBV20-1 and TRBJ2-7, with TRBD2 identical over 11 bases. CDR1 and CDR2 from the germline V gene are DFQATT and SNEGSKA (reference sequence). This CDR3 region has 14 residues. V lost 1 base, J lost 5 bases, and 4 bases stayed unmatched. CDR3 sequence (DNA): TGCAGTGCTAGAGCGACTAGCGGGACGGACGAGCAGTACTTC. Translation: CSARATSGTDEQYF.

The J gene is TRBJ2-3, the V gene TRBV20-1; D possibly matches TRBD1 or TRBD2 (6 bases each). The CDR3 totals 13 residues. The germline V gene encodes CDR1 DFQATT and CDR2 SNEGSKA (reference sequence). The V end lost 6 bases, the J end lost 6 bases, and 16 bases lay between the germline ends. The CDR3 loop is CSAPTGGVDTQYF. Written as DNA, the CDR3 is TGCAGTGCACCAACCGGGGGCGTGGATACGCAGTATTTT.

J is TRBJ1-1 and V is TRBV12-3 or TRBV12-4, with a tentative D call TRBD1 (6 bases). The CDR3 contains 15 residues. V was shortened by 6 bases and J by 4 bases, with 18 bases between the two germline ends. This CDR3 reads CASSSDTGILTEAFF. CDR3 in DNA: TGTGCCAGCAGCTCGGATACAGGGATTCTCACTGAAGCTTTCTTT.

The V gene is TRBV12-3 or TRBV12-4, the J gene TRBJ1-5; maybe TRBD1 (6 bases). V lost 4 bases and J lost 0, with 7 bases in between. This CDR3 comprises 14 residues. For the CDR3, the DNA is TGTGCCAGCAGTTGGGACAATAGCAATCAGCCCCAGCATTTT. Translated, it gives CASSWDNSNQPQHF.

The gene calls are TRBV6-5 and TRBJ2-7, with unresolved D. Trimming pared 4 bases from V and 0 bases from J, leaving 16 bases between. This CDR3 is 16 amino acids long. Per the germline V gene, CDR1 is MNHEY and CDR2 is SVGAGI. For the CDR3, the DNA is TGTGCCAGCAGTTCGAACCCGGGCCAGAGCTCCTACGAGCAGTACTTC. It is translated as CASSSNPGQSSYEQYF.

This clonotype was seen only a few times. An end of the junction differs from the germline gene, which may be a read error. This chain connects TRBV14 to TRBJ2-1; D is unclear. Germline CDR1 reads SGHDN; CDR2 reads FVKESK. CDR3 length: 13 residues. CDR3 sequence (DNA): TGTGCCAGCAGCCAAGAGTTGGTCGTGCCCCCTATCTTC. Translating it yields CASSQELVVPPIF. The complete variable domain, with remaining parts taken from reference TRBV14 and TRBJ2-1, reads EAGVTQFPSHSVIEKGQTVTLRCDPISGHDNLYWYRRVMGKEIKFLLHFVKESKQDESGMPNNRFLAERTGGTYSTLKVQPAELEDSGVYFCASSQELVVPPIFGPGTRLTVL.

The V call is TRBV7-8, the J call TRBJ2-1; TRBD2 matches 7 bases. Germline values: CDR1 SGHVS, CDR2 FQNEAQ. The CDR3 covers 16 residues. V lost 5 bases, J lost 6 bases, and 13 bases stayed unmatched. The CDR3 nucleotides read TGTGCCAGCAGCCCCAGCGGGTTAGCGGGCCCCAATGAGCAGTTCTTC. Residues: CASSPSGLAGPNEQFF. Full variable domain (outside the CDR3, taken from reference TRBV7-8 and TRBJ2-1): GAGVSQSPRYKVAKRGQDVALRCDPISGHVSLFWYQQALGQGPEFLTYFQNEAQLDKSGLPSDRFFAERPEGSVSTLKIQRTQQEDSAVYLCASSPSGLAGPNEQFFGPGTRLTVL.

J is TRBJ2-5 and V is TRBV11-2; TRBD2 aligns across 15 bases. This CDR3 spans 19 amino acids. Trimming removed 4 bases from V and 5 bases from J; junction bases left unmatched: 14. The germline CDR1 and CDR2 sequences are SGHAT and FQNNGV. The DNA for the CDR3 is TGTGCCAGCAGCTCTCGTCCCTCGTGGACTAGCGGGAGGGGTGAGACCCAGTACTTC. Amino acids: CASSSRPSWTSGRGETQYF.

This chain uses TRBV11-1 with TRBJ2-4; 8 bases are a match to TRBD1. With 2 bases clipped from V and 9 bases from J, the junction kept 3 bases outside the gene matches. This CDR3 is 13 amino acids long. CDR1 and CDR2 from the germline V gene are SGHAT and FQDESV (reference sequence). DNA for the CDR3: TGTGCCAGCAGCTTACCAGGGGGCAGCATTCAGTACTTC. Translated, it gives CASSLPGGSIQYF.

The genes are TRBV2 and TRBJ2-4; maybe TRBD1 (6 bases). V shed 0 bases and J shed 13 bases, with 13 bases lying between them. CDR1 is SNHLY and CDR2 is FYNNEI in the germline V gene. The CDR3 has 13 residues. CDR3 residues: CASSEAFQGLQYF. CDR3 in DNA: TGTGCCAGCAGTGAAGCTTTCCAGGGGTTACAGTACTTC.

The DNA of the CDR3 is TGTGCCAGCTCACGAGGGGGCTTTTACGAGCAGTACTTC. Its translation: CASSRGGFYEQYF. The chain recombines TRBV18 with TRBJ2-7, with 7 bases lining up with TRBD1. Germline V gene data show CDR1 as KGHSH and CDR2 as LQKENI. With 4 bases clipped from V and 4 bases from J, the junction kept 4 bases outside the gene matches. CDR3 length: 13 amino acids.

This chain links TRBV12-3 or TRBV12-4 with TRBJ2-1, with TRBD2 matching 7 bases. There are 15 residues in the CDR3. The V segment lost 6 bases and the J segment 6 bases; nucleotides outside the gene matches: 11. The CDR3 region has the DNA TGTGCCAGCAGAAAAAAGGGGCGGGAGTTCAATGAGCAGTTCTTC. Translation gives CASRKKGREFNEQFF.

In its sample, this clonotype was seen a few times. The chain uses TRBV7-2 and TRBJ1-5; tentative D call: TRBD1 (6 bases). V gave up 4 bases and J gave up 7 bases, with 11 bases separating them. From germline, CDR1 is SGHTA and CDR2 FQGNSA. This CDR3 spans 13 amino acids. CDR3 sequence (DNA): TGTGCCAGCAGCTCGGGGGCGAGGCAGCCCCAGCATTTT. Its protein is CASSSGARQPQHF.

This clonotype was seen a few times. This chain links TRBV12-3 or TRBV12-4 with TRBJ1-5; D ambiguous. The CDR3 length is 17 residues. V lost 7 bases and J 2 bases, leaving 21 bases between the germline ends. The CDR3 here is CASKHGDRFFGNQPQHF. The CDR3 DNA follows: TGTGCCAGCAAACACGGGGATCGCTTCTTTGGCAATCAGCCCCAGCATTTT.

The rearrangement uses TRBV24-1 and TRBJ1-1; no firm D call. Deletions cut 0 bases from V and 6 bases from J, with 7 bases between. The CDR3 consists of 13 residues. CDR1 is KGHDR, CDR2 SFDVKD, per germline. Here the CDR3 DNA reads TGTGCCACCAGTGATTTGCGAGGTTCTGAAGCTTTCTTT. Translated: CATSDLRGSEAFF.

The chain employs TRBV7-9 and TRBJ2-2, with a tentative D call TRBD2 (5 bases). The germline CDR1 and CDR2 sequences are SEHNR and FQNEAQ (reference sequence). The CDR3 has 15 residues. Trimming left V 5 bases short and J 3 bases short, with 13 bases between. CDR3 protein: CASSPSRGDTGELFF. Here the CDR3 DNA reads TGTGCCAGCAGCCCTAGCCGGGGTGACACCGGGGAGCTGTTTTTT. Looking up the rest from reference TRBV7-9 and TRBJ2-2 gives the full variable domain: DTGVSQNPRHKITKRGQNVTFRCDPISEHNRLYWYRQTLGQGPEFLTYFQNEAQLEKSRLLSDRFSAERPKGSFSTLEIQRTEQGDSAMYLCASSPSRGDTGELFFGEGSRLTVL.

This clonotype was counted a few times. The chain couples TRBV12-3 or TRBV12-4 to TRBJ2-1; no reliable D call. The CDR3 loop spans 15 amino acids. V lost 3 bases to trimming and J lost 0 bases, with 9 bases between them. As DNA, the CDR3 is TGTGCCAGCAGTTTCGGGTGGAGCTCCTACAATGAGCAGTTCTTC. As protein: CASSFGWSSYNEQFF.

This clonotype occurred many times. The chain is built from TRBV5-1 and TRBJ2-7, with TRBD2 matching 13 bases. The length of the CDR3 is 17 residues. The V and J ends lost 2 bases and 1 base, in that order; junction bases with no gene match: 6. Looked up from germline, CDR1 is SGHRS and CDR2 is YFSETQ. The CDR3 DNA sequence: TGCGCCAGCAGCTTCGGGACTAGCGGGACCCCATCCTACGAGCAGTACTTC. Its protein product is CASSFGTSGTPSYEQYF.

Only a few counts were recorded for this clonotype. The genes are TRBV2 and TRBJ1-5; TRBD1 aligns across 12 bases. CDR1 is SNHLY, CDR2 FYNNEI, per germline. V trimming: 1 base; J trimming: 6 bases; junction bases outside the gene matches: 1. The CDR3 loop spans 15 amino acids. This CDR3 reads CASSEGDRGLQPQHF. CDR3 coding DNA: TGTGCCAGCAGTGAAGGGGACAGGGGGCTTCAGCCCCAGCATTTT.

The gene calls are TRBV10-3 and TRBJ1-1; 8 positions match TRBD1. The CDR3 has 14 residues. V shed 3 bases and J 4 bases; nucleotides not matched to a gene: 4. Per germline, CDR1 ENHRY and CDR2 SYGVKD. CDR3 sequence reads: CAISEQDRATEAFF. The CDR3, as DNA: TGTGCCATCAGTGAACAGGACAGGGCCACTGAAGCTTTCTTT.

In this sample, this clonotype turned up many times. The chain has TRBV5-1 and TRBJ2-2, with no clear D. The CDR3 consists of 15 residues. Trimming removed 6 bases at V and 6 bases at J, with 18 bases between. Germline values: CDR1 SGHRS, CDR2 YFSETQ. The CDR3 nucleotides are TGCGCCAGCACCCCGGCGGCAGAGATGTCCGGGGAGCTGTTTTTT. As protein: CASTPAAEMSGELFF.

The chain has TRBV7-3 and TRBJ2-5, with D perhaps TRBD1 or TRBD2 (5 bases each). V lost 5 bases to trimming and J lost 9 bases, with 16 bases between them. Germline loops: CDR1 SGHTA, CDR2 FQGTGA. The CDR3 has 13 residues. The CDR3 nucleotides are TGTGCCAGCAGCCCCGGGACGCCAGCTCCCCAGTACTTC. Protein product: CASSPGTPAPQYF.

This clonotype has only a few counts. The chain couples TRBV12-3 or TRBV12-4 to TRBJ2-3; 9 nucleotides match TRBD2. V lost 6 bases, J lost 8 bases, and 15 bases stayed unmatched. CDR3 length: 16 amino acids. The CDR3 spells CASRPEIAGDGFTQYF. The CDR3 region has the DNA TGTGCCAGCAGGCCAGAGATAGCGGGAGATGGATTTACGCAGTATTTT.

CDR3 sequence (DNA): TGTGCCAGCAGCCAAGATGTGAGGGTCCAGGAGCAGTACTTC. Translation: CASSQDVRVQEQYF. This rearrangement joins TRBV3-1 to TRBJ2-7; D perhaps matches TRBD2 (5 bases). The CDR3 consists of 14 residues. Germline V gene lookup returns CDR1 LGHDT and CDR2 YNNKEL (reference sequence). Trimming took 0 bases from V and 7 from J, leaving 13 bases between them.

The chain carries TRBV18 and TRBJ2-3; TRBD1 matches 9 bases. CDR1 is KGHSH and CDR2 is LQKENI in the germline V gene. The length of the CDR3 is 17 residues. V shed 3 bases, J shed 3 bases, and the junction held 10 bases outside the gene matches. The CDR3 reads CASSPRISGTGTDTQYF. In nucleotides, the CDR3 is TGTGCCAGCTCACCTCGAATTTCCGGGACAGGGACAGATACGCAGTATTTT.

Many counts were recorded for this clonotype. The V call is TRBV12-3 or TRBV12-4, the J call TRBJ2-7, with D possibly being TRBD1 (6 bases). The CDR3 length is 14 residues. V was trimmed by 6 bases and J by 2 bases, leaving 14 bases between them. CDR3 amino acids: CASRLGGSPYEQYF. CDR3 in DNA: TGTGCCAGCAGGCTAGGGGGTTCTCCCTACGAGCAGTACTTC.

A few counts support this clonotype. The V call is TRBV5-1, the J call TRBJ2-3, with TRBD2 identical over 13 bases. The CDR3 has 21 amino acids. Unmatched junction bases numbered 16, after V lost 3 bases and J lost 0 bases. Germline V CDR1 and CDR2: SGHRS, YFSETQ. The CDR3 sequence: CASSSSPTSGRTGTSTDTQYF. CDR3 DNA: TGCGCCAGCAGCTCCTCCCCGACTAGCGGGAGGACAGGTACTAGCACAGATACGCAGTATTTT.

The chain employs TRBV11-2 and TRBJ2-1; no clear D gene. In germline, CDR1 is SGHAT, CDR2 FQNNGV. Trimming cost V 1 base and J 7 bases, with 8 bases left between them. The CDR3 length is 13 residues. The CDR3 is CASSLGVLNEQFF. CDR3 DNA sequence: TGTGCCAGCAGCTTAGGGGTACTAAATGAGCAGTTCTTC.

This clonotype was seen a few times. This chain joins TRBV5-1 and TRBJ2-1, with 8 bases matching TRBD2. Germline values: CDR1 SGHRS, CDR2 YFSETQ. V lost 7 bases to trimming and J lost 6 bases; unmatched junction nucleotides: 18. The CDR3 contains 17 residues. The CDR3 protein is CASPTLPQPRGGNEQFF. The DNA of the CDR3 is TGCGCCAGCCCCACTTTGCCCCAACCACGGGGGGGCAATGAGCAGTTCTTC. Supplemented by reference TRBV5-1 and TRBJ2-1, the full variable domain reads KAGVTQTPRYLIKTRGQQVTLSCSPISGHRSVSWYQQTPGQGLQFLFEYFSETQRNKGNFPGRFSGRQFSNSRSEMNVSTLELGDSALYLCASPTLPQPRGGNEQFFGPGTRLTVL.

This clonotype was observed many times. The J gene is TRBJ1-6, the V gene TRBV27, with 7 positions matching TRBD1. In germline, CDR1 is MNHEY, CDR2 SMNVEV (reference sequence). Unmatched junction bases numbered 10, after V lost 5 bases and J lost 9 bases. There are 15 residues in the CDR3. CDR3: CASSPADRVASPLHF. In DNA form, the CDR3 reads TGTGCCAGCAGTCCTGCAGACAGGGTCGCTTCACCCCTCCACTTT.